The source of this T cell receptor (beta chain) is a study of T cells in Graves' hyperthyroidism and ophthalmopathy. This clonotype has ten or more counts. Antigen unknown. Using more than 7.5 ml of fresh peripheral blood, PBMCs were prepared. TCR beta CDR3 sequences were amplified from RNA transcripts. When the TCR CDR3 underwent first-round RT-PCR, the HTBI primer set was used. TCRdb reanalysed the multiplex PCR reads using MiXCR and keeps one entry per CDR3 protein. The sample has some 270,000 distinct CDR3 sequences, approximately 14% seen once. This CDR3 has 17 residues. V was clipped by 2 bases and J by 0 bases, with 14 bases between them. Germline V gene sequence: CDR1 SEHNR, CDR2 FQNEAQ (reference sequence). Study conclusions and caveats: The model identified upcoming ophthalmopathy a median about 6.5 months ahead of onset.

This rearrangement joins TRBV7-9 to TRBJ1-3; unclear D gene. The clonotype was recovered from a woman in her thirties or forties with Graves' hyperthyroidism. The sequencing sample was made of blood. In nucleotides, the CDR3 is TGTGCCAGCAGCTTAAGTATCCAGAAGAGCTCTGGAAACACCATATATTTT. Translation: CASSLSIQKSSGNTIYF.